A selection of T cell receptor beta chains follows, all from one sample in a study of CD8+ T cells in alopecia areata. Profiling relied on immunoSEQ multiplex PCR, and the TCRdb table lists in-frame clones only, not all of them. The sample shows under 350,000 clones, 58% of them seen only once. Sample: CD4+ T cells sorted from blood, taken at week 24, from a patient treated with tofacitinib. These receptors all come from a human donor with alopecia areata. CDR3s leave out the opening cysteine and the closing phenylalanine or tryptophan.

V	J	length	CDR3
TRBV7-3	TRBJ2-5	11	ASATGLSETQY
TRBV5-1	TRBJ1-1	12	ASSPGGQNTEAF
TRBV7-2	TRBJ1-5	13	ASSSGTGVGGPQH
TRBV7-9	TRBJ1-2	12	ASSLDSSVYGYT
TRBV6-1	TRBJ2-5	14	ASSDSGTNPAETQY
TRBV29-1	TRBJ1-5	11	SVAGGSNQPQH
TRBV9	TRBJ2-7	12	ASSATGVAYEQY
TRBV29-1	TRBJ1-2	8	SGTGDGYT
TRBV27	TRBJ1-5	15	ASSFLAGIYSNQPQH
TRBV4-1	TRBJ1-1	13	ASSRQGHLNTEAF
TRBV4-2	TRBJ1-1	12	ASSQDKRNTEAF
TRBV5-1	TRBJ2-5	12	ASVPGTGYETQY
TRBV18	TRBJ2-5	11	ASSPLGLETQY
TRBV6-1	TRBJ1-1	11	ASSVQGYTEAF
TRBV28	TRBJ1-2	11	ASVLDRGQGYT
TRBV20-1	TRBJ2-7	9	SGGVSYEQY
TRBV29-1	TRBJ1-5	11	SVEHGAGQPQH
TRBV4-2	TRBJ2-5	10	ASSQERETQY
TRBV5-1	TRBJ2-2	13	ASSEGSGRAGELF
TRBV14	TRBJ1-2	11	ASSRRAYDGYT
TRBV29-1	TRBJ1-6	11	SGTDSLGSPLH
TRBV5-4	TRBJ2-1	14	ASSSYYGTGRNEQF
TRBV13	TRBJ1-5	13	ASSLRETNNQPQH
TRBV4-1	TRBJ2-6	18	ASSQSGGRGIGSGANVLT
TRBV5-1	TRBJ2-5	12	ASSLGTLQETQY
TRBV30	TRBJ2-1	13	AWSKTSGAYNEQF
TRBV5-1	TRBJ1-1	10	ASSEGNTEAF
TRBV19	TRBJ1-5	11	ASATELNQPQH
TRBV29-1	TRBJ1-1	13	SVEGLQLPRGMAF
TRBV4-1	TRBJ1-2	11	ASSQGQGWGYT
TRBV5-1	TRBJ1-6	13	ASSEGQGASSPLH
TRBV6-5	TRBJ2-2	11	ASSYPPAGELF
TRBV27	TRBJ2-3	14	ASSWWRGGGTDTQY
TRBV7-8	TRBJ2-3	12	ASSLLRTTDTQY
TRBV28	TRBJ2-7	12	ASSLWGLGNEQY
TRBV29-1	TRBJ2-2	11	SVGQANTGELF
TRBV13	TRBJ2-1	15	ASSPRGWRANYNEQF
TRBV4-2	TRBJ1-2	17	ASSQNPPGTGGADYGYT
TRBV2	TRBJ2-1	14	ASTVAGQTFYNEQF
TRBV5-1	TRBJ2-7	13	ASSLTVLPSYEQY
TRBV19	TRBJ1-6	13	ASSAGGQYNSPLH
TRBV7-9	TRBJ1-2	12	ASSDLALGDGYT
TRBV29-1	TRBJ2-1	10	SATGEYNEQF
TRBV29-1	TRBJ2-3	9	SVDPTDTQY
TRBV6-5	TRBJ1-2	13	ASRRTVGTNYGYT
TRBV30	TRBJ2-4	16	AWSALAGGPGAKNIQY